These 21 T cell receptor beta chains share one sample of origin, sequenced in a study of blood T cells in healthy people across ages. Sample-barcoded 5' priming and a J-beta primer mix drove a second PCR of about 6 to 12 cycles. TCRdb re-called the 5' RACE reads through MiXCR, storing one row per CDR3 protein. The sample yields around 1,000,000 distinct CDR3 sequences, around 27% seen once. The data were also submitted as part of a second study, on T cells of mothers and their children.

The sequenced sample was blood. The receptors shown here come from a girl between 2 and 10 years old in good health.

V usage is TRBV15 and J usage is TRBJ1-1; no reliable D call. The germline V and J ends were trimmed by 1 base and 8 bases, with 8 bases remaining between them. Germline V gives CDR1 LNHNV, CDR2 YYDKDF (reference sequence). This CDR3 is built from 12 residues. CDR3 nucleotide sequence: TGTGCCACCAGCAGAGGTTCACTAGAAGCTTTCTTT. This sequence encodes CATSRGSLEAFF.

The CDR3 nucleotides are TGTGCCAGCAGTTTAACGTGGGGGAGAGGGTCCTACGAGCAGTACTTC. Its translation: CASSLTWGRGSYEQYF. The rearrangement links TRBV28 to TRBJ2-7; the D gene could be TRBD1 or TRBD2 (5 bases each). Trimming removed 2 bases from V and 1 base from J, with 15 bases in between. The germline gives CDR1 MDHEN, CDR2 SYDVKM. This CDR3 contains 16 residues.

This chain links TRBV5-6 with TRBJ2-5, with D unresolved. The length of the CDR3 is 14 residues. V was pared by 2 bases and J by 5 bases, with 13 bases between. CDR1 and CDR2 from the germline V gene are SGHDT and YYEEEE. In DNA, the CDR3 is TGTGCCAGCAGCTTCGCCGGGTCCCTGGAGACCCAGTACTTC. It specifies CASSFAGSLETQYF.

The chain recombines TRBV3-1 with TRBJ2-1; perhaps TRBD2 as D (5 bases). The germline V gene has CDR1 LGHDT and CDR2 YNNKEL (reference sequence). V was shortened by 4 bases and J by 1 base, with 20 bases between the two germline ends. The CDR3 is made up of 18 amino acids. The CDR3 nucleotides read TGTGCCAGCAGCCGAACTAGTTCCCAGCCGGGGTCCTACAATGAGCAGTTCTTC. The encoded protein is CASSRTSSQPGSYNEQFF.

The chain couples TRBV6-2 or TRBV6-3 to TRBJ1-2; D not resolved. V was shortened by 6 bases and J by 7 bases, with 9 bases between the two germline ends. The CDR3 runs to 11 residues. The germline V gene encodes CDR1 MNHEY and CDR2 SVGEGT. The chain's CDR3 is CASRKGAGYTF. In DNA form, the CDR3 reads TGTGCCAGCAGAAAGGGTGCTGGCTACACCTTC.

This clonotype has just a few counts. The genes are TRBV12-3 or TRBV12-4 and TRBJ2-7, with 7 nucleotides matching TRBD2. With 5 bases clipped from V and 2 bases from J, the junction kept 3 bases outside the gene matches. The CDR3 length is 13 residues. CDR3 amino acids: CASSRDYTYEQYF. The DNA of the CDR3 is TGTGCCAGCAGTCGGGACTACACCTACGAGCAGTACTTC.

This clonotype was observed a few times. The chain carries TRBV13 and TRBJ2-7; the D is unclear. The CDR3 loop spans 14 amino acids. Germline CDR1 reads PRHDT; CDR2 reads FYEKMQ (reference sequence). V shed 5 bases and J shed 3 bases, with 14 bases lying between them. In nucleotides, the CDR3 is TGTGCCAGCAGCCTTCAGGATTGGGGCTACGAGCAGTACTTC. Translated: CASSLQDWGYEQYF.

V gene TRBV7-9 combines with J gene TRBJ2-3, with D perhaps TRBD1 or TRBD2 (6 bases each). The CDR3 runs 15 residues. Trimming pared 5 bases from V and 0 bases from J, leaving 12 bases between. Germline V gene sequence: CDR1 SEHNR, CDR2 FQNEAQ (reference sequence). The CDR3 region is CASSAPGASTDTQYF. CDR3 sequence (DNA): TGTGCCAGCAGCGCCCCGGGGGCTAGCACAGATACGCAGTATTTT.

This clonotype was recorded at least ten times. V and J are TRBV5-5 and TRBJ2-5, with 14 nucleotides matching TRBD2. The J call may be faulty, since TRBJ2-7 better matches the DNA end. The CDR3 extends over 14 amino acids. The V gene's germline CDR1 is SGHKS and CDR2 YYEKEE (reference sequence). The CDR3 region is CASSLGLAGAEQYF. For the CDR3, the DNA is TGTGCCAGCAGCCTGGGACTAGCGGGAGCCGAGCAGTACTTC.

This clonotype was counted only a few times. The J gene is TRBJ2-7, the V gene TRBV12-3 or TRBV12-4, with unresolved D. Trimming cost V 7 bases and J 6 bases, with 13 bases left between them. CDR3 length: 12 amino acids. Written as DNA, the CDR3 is TGTGCCAGCACGTCAAACCTCGCCGAGCAGTACTTC. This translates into CASTSNLAEQYF.

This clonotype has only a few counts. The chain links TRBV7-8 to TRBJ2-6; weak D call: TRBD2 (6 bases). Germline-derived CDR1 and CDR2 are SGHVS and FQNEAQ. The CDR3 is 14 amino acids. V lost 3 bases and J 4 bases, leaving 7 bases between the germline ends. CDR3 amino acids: CASSFAGGANVLTF. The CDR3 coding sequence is TGTGCCAGCAGCTTTGCGGGGGGGGCCAACGTCCTGACTTTC.

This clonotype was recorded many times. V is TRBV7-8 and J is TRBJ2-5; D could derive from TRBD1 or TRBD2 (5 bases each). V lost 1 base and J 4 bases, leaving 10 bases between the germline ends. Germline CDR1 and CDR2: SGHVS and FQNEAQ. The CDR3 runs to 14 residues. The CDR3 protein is CASSLVPGRETQYF. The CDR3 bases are TGTGCCAGCAGCTTAGTCCCGGGGCGAGAGACCCAGTACTTC.

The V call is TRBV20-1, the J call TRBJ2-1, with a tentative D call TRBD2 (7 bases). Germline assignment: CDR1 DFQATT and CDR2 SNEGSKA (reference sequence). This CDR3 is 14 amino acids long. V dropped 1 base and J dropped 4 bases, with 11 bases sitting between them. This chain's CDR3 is CSARARGLYNEQFF. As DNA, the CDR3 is TGCAGTGCTAGAGCGCGGGGGCTATACAATGAGCAGTTCTTC.

The CDR3 is CASSFVGQGAYEQYF. The CDR3 bases are TGTGCCAGCAGTTTTGTTGGACAGGGGGCCTACGAGCAGTACTTC. The rearrangement joins TRBV12-3 or TRBV12-4 to TRBJ2-5, with 10 positions matching TRBD1. Gene TRBJ2-7 matches the end of the DNA better, so the J call may be wrong. The CDR3 has 15 residues.

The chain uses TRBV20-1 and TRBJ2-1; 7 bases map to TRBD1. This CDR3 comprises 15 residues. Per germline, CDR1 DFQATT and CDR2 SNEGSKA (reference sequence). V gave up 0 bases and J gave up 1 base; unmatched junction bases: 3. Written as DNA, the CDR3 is TGCAGTGCTAGAGATCTGGGACAGTCCTACAATGAGCAGTTCTTC. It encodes CSARDLGQSYNEQFF.

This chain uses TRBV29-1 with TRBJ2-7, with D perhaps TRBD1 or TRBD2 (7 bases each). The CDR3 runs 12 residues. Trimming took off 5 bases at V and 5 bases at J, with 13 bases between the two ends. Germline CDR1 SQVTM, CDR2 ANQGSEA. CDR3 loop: CSVQGGRNEQYF. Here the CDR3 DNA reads TGCAGCGTTCAGGGGGGGCGCAACGAGCAGTACTTC.

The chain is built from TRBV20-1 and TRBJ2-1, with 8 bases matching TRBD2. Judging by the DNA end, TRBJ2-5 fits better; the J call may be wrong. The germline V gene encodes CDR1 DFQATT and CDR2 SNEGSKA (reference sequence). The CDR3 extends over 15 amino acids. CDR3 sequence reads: CSARDRGGLVRAQYF. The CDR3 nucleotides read TGCAGTGCTAGAGATCGGGGGGGACTAGTCCGGGCCCAGTACTTC.

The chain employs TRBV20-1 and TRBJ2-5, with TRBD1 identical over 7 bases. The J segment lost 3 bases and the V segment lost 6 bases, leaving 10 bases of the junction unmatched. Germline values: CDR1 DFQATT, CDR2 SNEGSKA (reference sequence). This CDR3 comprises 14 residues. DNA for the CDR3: TGCAGTGCCAAACCCACAGGGGTGGAAGAGACCCAGTACTTC. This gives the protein CSAKPTGVEETQYF.

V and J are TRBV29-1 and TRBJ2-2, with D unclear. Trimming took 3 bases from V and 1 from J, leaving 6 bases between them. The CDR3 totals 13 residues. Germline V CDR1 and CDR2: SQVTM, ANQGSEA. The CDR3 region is CSVDRKNTGELFF. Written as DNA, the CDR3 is TGCAGCGTTGATAGGAAGAACACCGGGGAGCTGTTTTTT.

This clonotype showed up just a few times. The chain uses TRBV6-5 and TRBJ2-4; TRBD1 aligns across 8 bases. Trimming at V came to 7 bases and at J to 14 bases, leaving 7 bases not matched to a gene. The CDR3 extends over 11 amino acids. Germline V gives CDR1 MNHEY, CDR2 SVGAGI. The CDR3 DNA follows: TGTGCCAGCAATATAGGGGGACAGGAGTACTTC. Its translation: CASNIGGQEYF.

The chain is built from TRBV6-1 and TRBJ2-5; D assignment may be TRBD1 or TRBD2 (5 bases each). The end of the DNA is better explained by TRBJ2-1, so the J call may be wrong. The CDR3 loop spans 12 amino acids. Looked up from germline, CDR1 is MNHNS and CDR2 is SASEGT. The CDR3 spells CASSQTAVEQFF. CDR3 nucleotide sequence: TGTGCCAGCAGTCAGACAGCGGTAGAGCAGTTCTTC.